This T cell receptor (beta chain) comes out of a study of cytomegalovirus exposure and HLA in healthy donors. V lost 4 bases, J lost 0 bases, and 5 bases stayed unmatched. CDR3 length equals 16 residues. In germline, CDR1 is SGHRS, CDR2 YFSETQ. PCR used 60 Vbeta primers and 13 Jbeta primers. As handled by the study authors: In a later analysis, 70 million to 80 million unique TCR beta chains included roughly 11 million shared by two or more donors. Assay used: immunoSEQ multiplex PCR; TCRdb lists only in-frame clones, some missing. Clone size and V and J calls were adopted from that table, with D and trimming inferred from the DNA. The repertoire consists of approximately 190,000 clones, with around four fifths occurring once and the leading ten covering roughly 6%. Nominally healthy donors were sampled, though unrecorded immune exposures were likely.

This TCR derives from a woman between 50 and 59 years old in good health and CMV-seropositive. The V and J genes are TRBV5-1 and TRBJ2-3; TRBD2 agrees at 10 bases. The sequenced material came from PBMCs. CDR3 protein: CASSLGTSASTDTQYF. CDR3 DNA sequence: TGCGCCAGCAGCCTTGGGACTAGCGCTAGCACAGATACGCAGTATTTT.